This T cell receptor beta chain was identified during a study of identical twins. Study results and caveats: A partial confounding effect on zero-insertion analyses could come from invariant MAIT and iNKT cells. Memory repertoires showed no such pattern, whereas abundant cord blood beta clonotypes carried fewer insertions.

This clonotype was picked up many times. What it binds is not known. A universal primer site arose from template switching, and cDNA bore unique molecular identifiers. TCRdb re-derived calls from the 5' RACE reads in MiXCR, one entry per CDR3 protein. The data contain 200,000 to 300,000 distinct CDR3 sequences, 6% to 8.5% of them singletons. CDR1 LNHNV and CDR2 YYDKDF come from the germline V gene (reference sequence). The V end lost 6 bases, the J end lost 6 bases, and 17 bases lay between the germline ends. The CDR3 length is 14 residues. The data also belong to a second study, concerning yellow fever vaccine responses in identical twins.

The chain couples TRBV15 to TRBJ1-1, with D possibly TRBD1 on 5 matching bases. The sequence was obtained from a woman aged 18-29 years in good health. Sequencing was performed on CD8+ T cells sorted from blood. CDR3 sequence reads: CATRTTGAGPEAFF. The DNA of the CDR3 is TGTGCCACCAGAACGACTGGGGCCGGACCTGAAGCTTTCTTT.